This TCR beta chain was retrieved from a study of blood T cell repertoires in COVID-19. Study context: The analysed material was cDNA or gDNA that came from T cells, B-cell-depleted T cells, or PBMCs.

The data were produced by immunoSEQ multiplex PCR, yet TCRdb's version contains in-frame clones alone and is incomplete. Among 85,000 to 95,000 clones listed, roughly 83% were seen once. V lost 1 base, J lost 6 bases, and 0 bases stayed unmatched. CDR1 and CDR2 from the germline V gene are SSHAT and FNYEAQ (reference sequence). CDR3 length: 14 residues. The receptor was derived from a human donor in a cohort sampled during active COVID-19. Input material: peripheral blood. This chain joins TRBV7-7 and TRBJ2-7; the match to TRBD2 covers 13 bases. CDR3 region: CASSLGLAGGEQYF. DNA of the CDR3: TGTGCCAGCAGCTTAGGACTAGCGGGGGGCGAGCAGTACTTC.